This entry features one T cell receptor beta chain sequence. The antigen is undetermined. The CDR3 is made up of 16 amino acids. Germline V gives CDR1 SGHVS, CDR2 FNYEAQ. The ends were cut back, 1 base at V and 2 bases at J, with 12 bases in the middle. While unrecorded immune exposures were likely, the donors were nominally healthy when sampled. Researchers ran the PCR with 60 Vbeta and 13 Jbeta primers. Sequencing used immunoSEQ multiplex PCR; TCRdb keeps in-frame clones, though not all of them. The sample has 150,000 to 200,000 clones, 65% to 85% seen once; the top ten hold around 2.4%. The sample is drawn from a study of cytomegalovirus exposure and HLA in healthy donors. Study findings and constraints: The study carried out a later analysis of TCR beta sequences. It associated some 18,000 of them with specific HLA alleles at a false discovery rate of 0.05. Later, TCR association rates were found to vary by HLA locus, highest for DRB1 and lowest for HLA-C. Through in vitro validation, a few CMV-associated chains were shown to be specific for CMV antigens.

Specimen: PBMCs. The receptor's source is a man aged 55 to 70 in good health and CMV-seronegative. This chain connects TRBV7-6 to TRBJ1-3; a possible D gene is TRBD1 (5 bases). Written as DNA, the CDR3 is TGTGCCAGCAGCTTAGAACGGCCAGGGACTGGAAACACCATATATTTT. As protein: CASSLERPGTGNTIYF.